The 27 T cell receptor beta chains reported below all come from one sample, sequenced in a study of T cell responses to AZD1222 COVID-19 vaccine. The repertoire was sequenced with immunoSEQ multiplex PCR; TCRdb's copy has only in-frame clones and lacks some. The sample contains some 150,000 clones, about 90% of which appear only once. The sequencing here drew on peripheral blood, taken on day 0 of MenACWY control vaccination. These receptors were obtained from an adult in good health.

This chain links TRBV4-1 with TRBJ2-3; 8 bases agree with TRBD2. Germline V gene lookup returns CDR1 MGHRA and CDR2 YSYEKL. The CDR3 length is 15 residues. V lost 4 bases to trimming and J lost 4 bases; unmatched junction nucleotides: 7. Here the CDR3 reads CASSPRTSSADTQYF. DNA for the CDR3: TGCGCCAGCAGCCCAAGGACTAGCAGTGCAGATACGCAGTATTTT.

The rearrangement links TRBV25-1 to TRBJ2-7, with 9 bases aligning to TRBD1. The length of the CDR3 is 14 residues. With V trimmed by 4 bases and J by 5 bases, 6 bases remained unmatched. The germline gives CDR1 MGHDK, CDR2 SYGVNS. CDR3 residues: CASSGRTGAHEQYF. DNA for the CDR3: TGTGCCAGCAGTGGGAGGACAGGGGCCCACGAGCAGTACTTC.

This clone was recorded once. The chain employs TRBV14 and TRBJ1-1; D is possibly TRBD1 (5 bases). Germline V CDR1 and CDR2: SGHDN, FVKESK. The V and J ends lost 0 bases and 0 bases respectively, with 23 bases between them. The CDR3 is 20 amino acids. The CDR3: CASSQEIPSGRVLLNTEAFF. The CDR3 DNA reads TGTGCCAGCAGCCAAGAAATCCCCTCCGGCAGGGTCCTATTGAACACTGAAGCTTTCTTT.

The CDR3 region has the DNA TGCAGCGTTTGGGGACAGAACATAAACTATGGCTACACCTTC. As protein: CSVWGQNINYGYTF. J is TRBJ1-2 and V is TRBV29-1, with 7 nucleotides matching TRBD1. The CDR3 length is 14 residues. The V and J ends lost 5 bases and 2 bases, in that order; junction bases with no gene match: 8. The germline V gene has CDR1 SQVTM and CDR2 ANQGSEA.

CDR3 bases: TGTGCCATCGGCACACCTTCTAGCTCCTACAATGAGCAGTTCTTC. It codes for CAIGTPSSSYNEQFF. The chain carries TRBV10-3 and TRBJ2-1; D unresolved. CDR1 is ENHRY and CDR2 is SYGVKD in the germline V gene. The CDR3 is made up of 15 amino acids. The V gene lost 8 bases and the J gene lost 0 bases, with 14 bases spanning the gap.

This sequence joins TRBV15 and TRBJ2-1; 8 bases line up with TRBD2. The CDR3 consists of 16 residues. V lost 3 bases to trimming and J lost 4 bases; unmatched junction nucleotides: 8. Germline CDR1 and CDR2: LNHNV and YYDKDF (reference sequence). CDR3 in DNA: TGTGCCACCAGCAGGGGAACTAGCGGAGATTACAATGAGCAGTTCTTC. As protein: CATSRGTSGDYNEQFF.

CDR3 amino acids: CASSSDRDPEAFF. CDR3 bases: TGTGCCAGCAGTTCCGACAGGGACCCTGAAGCTTTCTTT. The J gene is TRBJ1-1, the V gene TRBV5-6; 7 bases are a match to TRBD1. Germline assignment: CDR1 SGHDT and CDR2 YYEEEE. Trimming took 5 bases from V and 6 from J; bases not matched to a gene: 7. CDR3 length: 13 amino acids.

The CDR3 DNA reads TGTGCCATCCAGGGCGGGAACCCCTACGAGCAGTACTTC. It translates to CAIQGGNPYEQYF. The V call is TRBV10-3, the J call TRBJ2-7, with a weak D call TRBD2 (6 bases). Germline loops: CDR1 ENHRY, CDR2 SYGVKD. Trimming removed 8 bases from V and 2 bases from J, with 13 bases in between. This CDR3 has 13 amino acids.

The chain carries TRBV7-8 and TRBJ2-1; maybe TRBD1 (6 bases). The CDR3 spans 15 residues. Trimming removed 1 base from V and 7 bases from J, with 14 bases in between. The germline V gene has CDR1 SGHVS and CDR2 FQNEAQ. This CDR3 reads CASSLDPGVLNEQFF. As DNA, the CDR3 is TGTGCCAGCAGCTTAGATCCAGGGGTTTTGAATGAGCAGTTCTTC. The entire variable domain, with the rest obtained from reference TRBV7-8 and TRBJ2-1, is as follows: GAGVSQSPRYKVAKRGQDVALRCDPISGHVSLFWYQQALGQGPEFLTYFQNEAQLDKSGLPSDRFFAERPEGSVSTLKIQRTQQEDSAVYLCASSLDPGVLNEQFFGPGTRLTVL.

V is TRBV19 and J is TRBJ2-2; 7 nucleotides match TRBD2. CDR1 LNHDA and CDR2 SQIVND come from the germline V gene (reference sequence). Trimming at V came to 5 bases and at J to 1 base, leaving 7 bases not matched to a gene. The CDR3 consists of 16 residues. The DNA for the CDR3 is TGTGCCAGTAGTCCCCGGGGGGAGTTGAACACCGGGGAGCTGTTTTTT. Encoded protein: CASSPRGELNTGELFF.

This chain uses TRBV9 with TRBJ2-1; D unclear. The CDR3 contains 16 residues. The V and J ends lost 1 base and 9 bases respectively, with 20 bases between them. Germline loops: CDR1 SGDLS, CDR2 YYNGEE. CDR3: CASSVQPAVGSFEQFF. The CDR3 coding sequence is TGTGCCAGCAGCGTACAACCGGCCGTCGGGTCTTTTGAGCAGTTCTTC.

The chain couples TRBV7-8 to TRBJ2-7, with 7 bases matching TRBD2. The trim removed 3 bases at V and 0 bases at J, leaving 8 bases unmatched. The CDR3 spans 16 residues. Looked up from germline, CDR1 is SGHVS and CDR2 is FQNEAQ. CDR3 amino acids: CASSFGPGDYSYEQYF. In DNA form, the CDR3 reads TGTGCCAGCAGCTTTGGACCCGGGGACTACTCCTACGAGCAGTACTTC.

The genes are TRBV5-5 and TRBJ2-7; D is uncertain. The germline V gene encodes CDR1 SGHKS and CDR2 YYEKEE (reference sequence). This CDR3 comprises 13 residues. Between the trimmed V and J ends, which lost 4 bases and 0 bases, there was a span of 8 bases. The CDR3 loop is CASSRPSSYEQYF. The CDR3 DNA is TGTGCCAGCAGCCGTCCTAGCTCCTACGAGCAGTACTTC.

The chain recombines TRBV10-3 with TRBJ1-1, with TRBD1 as a possible D gene (5 bases). The CDR3 runs to 14 residues. V was shortened by 9 bases and J by 3 bases, with 17 bases between the two germline ends. Germline V gene sequence: CDR1 ENHRY, CDR2 SYGVKD. The CDR3 here is CAMLRDPKDTEAFF. As DNA, the CDR3 is TGTGCCATGCTCCGGGACCCTAAGGACACTGAAGCTTTCTTT.

This clone showed up just once. V gene TRBV9 combines with J gene TRBJ1-3; 8 bases are shared with TRBD1. V was pared by 3 bases and J by 4 bases, with 12 bases of the junction left unmatched. The CDR3 has 17 residues. Germline V lookup: CDR1 SGDLS, CDR2 YYNGEE. The CDR3 loop is CASSAGPGGMSGNTIYF. The CDR3 DNA follows: TGTGCCAGCAGCGCGGGCCCAGGGGGCATGTCAGGAAACACCATATATTTT.

V usage is TRBV7-2 and J usage is TRBJ2-5; 7 bases align to TRBD2. This CDR3 has 16 residues. V lost 1 base and J lost 2; bases outside the gene matches: 7. Germline-derived CDR1 and CDR2 are SGHTA and FQGNSA. Here the CDR3 DNA reads TGTGCCAGCAGCTTAGAAACGGGAGGTCCACAAGAGACCCAGTACTTC. Translating it yields CASSLETGGPQETQYF. The complete variable domain, with remaining parts taken from reference TRBV7-2 and TRBJ2-5, reads GAGVSQSPSNKVTEKGKDVELRCDPISGHTALYWYRQSLGQGLEFLIYFQGNSAPDKSGLPSDRFSAERTGGSVSTLTIQRTQQEDSAVYLCASSLETGGPQETQYFGPGTRLLVL.

V gene TRBV30 combines with J gene TRBJ1-1; possibly TRBD1 for D (6 bases). Germline V lookup: CDR1 GTSNPN, CDR2 SVGIG (reference sequence). Trimming pared 8 bases from V and 3 bases from J, leaving 13 bases between. The CDR3 runs 12 residues. CDR3 sequence reads: CARKRGHTEAFF. CDR3 nucleotide sequence: TGTGCCCGTAAACGGGGGCACACTGAAGCTTTCTTT.

The table lists this clone with a count of one. The gene calls are TRBV19 and TRBJ1-3; D remains unclear. The germline gives CDR1 LNHDA, CDR2 SQIVND (reference sequence). The CDR3 is 15 residues long. V was shortened by 0 bases and J by 0 bases, with 6 bases between the two germline ends. The CDR3 bases are TGTGCCAGTAGTATAGACAGCACCTCTGGAAACACCATATATTTT. Translation gives CASSIDSTSGNTIYF.

V usage is TRBV30 and J usage is TRBJ2-2, with 9 bases lining up with TRBD2. Germline trimming cut 4 bases from V and 6 bases from J; bases unmatched to any gene: 6. The CDR3 is made up of 14 amino acids. CDR1 and CDR2 from the germline V gene are GTSNPN and SVGIG (reference sequence). The CDR3 protein is CAWTALAGAGELFF. DNA for the CDR3: TGTGCCTGGACTGCACTAGCGGGTGCCGGGGAGCTGTTTTTT.

The gene calls are TRBV7-2 and TRBJ2-5; D might be TRBD2 (5 bases). The ends were cut back, 4 bases at V and 3 bases at J, with 21 bases in the middle. This CDR3 has 17 residues. Germline V gene data show CDR1 as SGHTA and CDR2 as FQGNSA. CDR3 amino acids: CASSSLPEARGKETQYF. DNA of the CDR3: TGTGCCAGCAGCTCCTTACCGGAGGCTAGAGGAAAAGAGACCCAGTACTTC.

The chain recombines TRBV7-2 with TRBJ2-1; D gene ambiguous. Trimming removed 1 base at V and 6 bases at J, with 7 bases between. Germline V gene lookup returns CDR1 SGHTA and CDR2 FQGNSA. This CDR3 spans 13 amino acids. CDR3 DNA sequence: TGTGCCAGCAGCTTAGGACCCTTCAATGAGCAGTTCTTC. Amino acids: CASSLGPFNEQFF.

Here the CDR3 DNA reads TGTGCCAGCGGGAGTGGCAGGGGTTACTACGAGCAGTACTTC. This sequence encodes CASGSGRGYYEQYF. The J gene is TRBJ2-7, the V gene TRBV19; either TRBD1 or TRBD2 may fit D (6 bases each). CDR1 and CDR2 from the germline V gene are LNHDA and SQIVND (reference sequence). The CDR3 is 14 amino acids. The V end was cut by 9 bases, the J end by 3 bases, with 18 bases between.

The rearrangement joins TRBV30 to TRBJ1-1, with D hard to call. V dropped 0 bases and J dropped 6 bases, with 8 bases sitting between them. This CDR3 region has 12 residues. CDR1 and CDR2 (germline): GTSNPN, SVGIG (reference sequence). The CDR3 nucleotides are TGTGCCTGGAGTGTACTCCCAGCTGAAGCTTTCTTT. It is translated as CAWSVLPAEAFF.

CDR3: CSVASGGNNEQFF. The CDR3 nucleotides read TGCAGCGTTGCTAGCGGGGGTAACAATGAGCAGTTCTTC. The rearrangement uses TRBV29-1 and TRBJ2-1; 10 bases align to TRBD2. The germline gives CDR1 SQVTM, CDR2 ANQGSEA. The ends lost 4 bases at V and 5 bases at J; junction bases unmatched: 2. The length of the CDR3 is 13 residues.

The CDR3 DNA follows: TGTGCCTGGAAGCGGACCAGCACAGATACGCAGTATTTT. It encodes CAWKRTSTDTQYF. The J gene is TRBJ2-3, the V gene TRBV30; possible D gene TRBD2, 5 bases. In germline, CDR1 is GTSNPN, CDR2 SVGIG (reference sequence). CDR3 length equals 13 residues. V lost 4 bases, J lost 0 bases, and 8 bases lay in between.

V gene TRBV7-2 combines with J gene TRBJ2-4; D possibly uses TRBD1 or TRBD2 (5 bases each). The CDR3 has 13 residues. V dropped 0 bases and J dropped 7 bases, with 7 bases sitting between them. The germline V gene encodes CDR1 SGHTA and CDR2 FQGNSA. The CDR3 here is CASSLAGDNIQYF. The CDR3 region has the DNA TGTGCCAGCAGCTTAGCGGGGGACAACATTCAGTACTTC.

The rearrangement links TRBV7-8 to TRBJ1-2, with 7 bases matching TRBD1. The germline V gene encodes CDR1 SGHVS and CDR2 FQNEAQ. V lost 5 bases to trimming and J lost 8 bases; unmatched junction nucleotides: 17. The CDR3 has 16 amino acids. CDR3 residues: CASSPGTVSQGRGYTF. The CDR3 region has the DNA TGTGCCAGCAGCCCAGGGACAGTGTCCCAGGGACGGGGCTACACCTTC.